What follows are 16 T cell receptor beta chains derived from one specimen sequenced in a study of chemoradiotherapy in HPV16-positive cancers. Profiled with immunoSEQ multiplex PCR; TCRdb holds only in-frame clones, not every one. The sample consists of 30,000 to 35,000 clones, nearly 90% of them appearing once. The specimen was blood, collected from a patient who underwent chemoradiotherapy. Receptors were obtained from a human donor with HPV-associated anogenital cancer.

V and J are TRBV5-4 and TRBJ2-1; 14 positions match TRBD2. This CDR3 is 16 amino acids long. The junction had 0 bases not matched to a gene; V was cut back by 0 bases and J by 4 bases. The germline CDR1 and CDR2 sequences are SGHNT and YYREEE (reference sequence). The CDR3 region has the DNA TGTGCCAGCAGCTTGGGGACTAGCGGGGGGTACAATGAGCAGTTCTTC. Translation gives CASSLGTSGGYNEQFF. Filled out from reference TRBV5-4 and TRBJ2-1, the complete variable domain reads ETGVTQSPTHLIKTRGQQVTLRCSSQSGHNTVSWYQQALGQGPQFIFQYYREEENGRGNFPPRFSGLQFPNYSSELNVNALELDDSALYLCASSLGTSGGYNEQFFGPGTRLTVL.

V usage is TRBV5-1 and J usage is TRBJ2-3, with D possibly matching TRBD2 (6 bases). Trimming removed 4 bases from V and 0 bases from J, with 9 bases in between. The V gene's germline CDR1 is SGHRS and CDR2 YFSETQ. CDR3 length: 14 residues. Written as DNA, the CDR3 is TGCGCCAGCAGCCCGAGCGGGAGCACAGATACGCAGTATTTT. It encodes CASSPSGSTDTQYF.

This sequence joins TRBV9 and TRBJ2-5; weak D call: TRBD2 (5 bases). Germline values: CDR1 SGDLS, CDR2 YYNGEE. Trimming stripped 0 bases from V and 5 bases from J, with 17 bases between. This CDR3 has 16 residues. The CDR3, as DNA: TGTGCCAGCAGCGTAGTTGAGGGTCTACCCGGGGAGACCCAGTACTTC. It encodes CASSVVEGLPGETQYF.

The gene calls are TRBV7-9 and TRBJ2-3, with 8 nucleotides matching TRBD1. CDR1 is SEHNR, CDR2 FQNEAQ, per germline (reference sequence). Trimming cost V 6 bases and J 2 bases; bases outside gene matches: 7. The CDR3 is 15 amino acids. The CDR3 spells CASRRQGSDTDTQYF. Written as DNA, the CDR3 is TGTGCCAGCAGAAGACAGGGGTCTGACACAGATACGCAGTATTTT.

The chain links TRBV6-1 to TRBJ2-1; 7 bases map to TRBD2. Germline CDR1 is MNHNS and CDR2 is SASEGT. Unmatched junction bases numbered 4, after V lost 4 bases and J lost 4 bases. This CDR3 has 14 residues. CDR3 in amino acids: CASSARRGYNEQFF. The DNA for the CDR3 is TGTGCCAGCAGTGCTAGGCGGGGGTACAATGAGCAGTTCTTC.

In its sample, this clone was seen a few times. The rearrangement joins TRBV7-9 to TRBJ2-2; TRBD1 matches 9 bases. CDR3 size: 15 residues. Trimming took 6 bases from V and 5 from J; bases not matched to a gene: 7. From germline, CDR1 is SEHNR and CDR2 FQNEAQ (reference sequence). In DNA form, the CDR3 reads TGTGCCAGCAGTCGTACAGGGGGCTGGACCGGGGAGCTGTTTTTT. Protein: CASSRTGGWTGELFF.

This CDR3 is CAWSIQGGTEAFF. The DNA of the CDR3 is TGTGCCTGGAGTATACAGGGGGGTACTGAAGCTTTCTTT. The rearrangement uses TRBV30 and TRBJ1-1; 8 bases are shared with TRBD1. The V and J ends lost 2 bases and 5 bases, in that order; junction bases with no gene match: 4. The germline V gene encodes CDR1 GTSNPN and CDR2 SVGIG (reference sequence). The CDR3 spans 13 residues.

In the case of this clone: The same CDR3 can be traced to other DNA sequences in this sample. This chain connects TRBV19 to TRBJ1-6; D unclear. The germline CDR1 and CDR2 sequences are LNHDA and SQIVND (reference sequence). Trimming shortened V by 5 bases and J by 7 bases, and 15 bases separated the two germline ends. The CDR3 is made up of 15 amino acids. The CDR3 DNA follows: TGTGCCAGTAGTGAAACAGCCGTGGGGAATTCACCCCTCCACTTT. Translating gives CASSETAVGNSPLHF.

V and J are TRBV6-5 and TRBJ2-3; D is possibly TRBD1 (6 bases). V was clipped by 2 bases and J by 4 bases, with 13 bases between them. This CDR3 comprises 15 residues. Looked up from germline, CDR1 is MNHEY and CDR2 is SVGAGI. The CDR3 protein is CASSYTGQSADTQYF. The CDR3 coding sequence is TGTGCCAGCAGTTACACCGGACAGTCGGCAGATACGCAGTATTTT.

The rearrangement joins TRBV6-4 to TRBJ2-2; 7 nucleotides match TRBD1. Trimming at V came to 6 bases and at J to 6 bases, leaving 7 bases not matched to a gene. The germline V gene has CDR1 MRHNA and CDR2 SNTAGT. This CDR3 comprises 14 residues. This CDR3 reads CASRLTGAAGELFF. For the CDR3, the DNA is TGTGCCAGCAGACTAACAGGGGCGGCCGGGGAGCTGTTTTTT.

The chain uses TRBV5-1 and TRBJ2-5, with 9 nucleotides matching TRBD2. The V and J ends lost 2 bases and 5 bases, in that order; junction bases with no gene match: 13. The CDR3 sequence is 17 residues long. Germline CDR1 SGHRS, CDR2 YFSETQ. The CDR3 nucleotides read TGCGCCAGCAGCTTTTCCGGGAGTAGCGGGAGCGTGGAGACCCAGTACTTC. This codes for CASSFSGSSGSVETQYF. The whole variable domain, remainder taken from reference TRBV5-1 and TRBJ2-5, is KAGVTQTPRYLIKTRGQQVTLSCSPISGHRSVSWYQQTPGQGLQFLFEYFSETQRNKGNFPGRFSGRQFSNSRSEMNVSTLELGDSALYLCASSFSGSSGSVETQYFGPGTRLLVL.

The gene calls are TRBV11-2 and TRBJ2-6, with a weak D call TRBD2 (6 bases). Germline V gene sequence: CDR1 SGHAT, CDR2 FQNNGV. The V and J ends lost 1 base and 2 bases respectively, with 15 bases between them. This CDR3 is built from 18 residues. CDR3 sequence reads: CASSLAGGEGTGANVLTF. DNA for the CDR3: TGTGCCAGCAGCTTAGCCGGAGGGGAAGGTACTGGGGCCAACGTCCTGACTTTC.

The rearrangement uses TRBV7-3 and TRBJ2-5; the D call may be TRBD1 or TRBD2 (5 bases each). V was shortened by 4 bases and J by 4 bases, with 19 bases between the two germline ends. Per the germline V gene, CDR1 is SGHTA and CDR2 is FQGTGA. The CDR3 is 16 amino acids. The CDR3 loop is CASSSGAGPLGETQYF. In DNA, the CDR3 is TGTGCCAGCAGCTCCGGGGCAGGGCCTTTAGGAGAGACCCAGTACTTC.

CDR3 sequence: CASSLGGTGELFF. DNA for the CDR3: TGTGCCAGCAGCCTCGGCGGCACCGGGGAGCTGTTTTTT. The rearrangement links TRBV13 to TRBJ2-2; no clear D. V shed 5 bases and J shed 4 bases, with 8 bases lying between them. Germline CDR1 is PRHDT and CDR2 is FYEKMQ (reference sequence). There are 13 residues in the CDR3.

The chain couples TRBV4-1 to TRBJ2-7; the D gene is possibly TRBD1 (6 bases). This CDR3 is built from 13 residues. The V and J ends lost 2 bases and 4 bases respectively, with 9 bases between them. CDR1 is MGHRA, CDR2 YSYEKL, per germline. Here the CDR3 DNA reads TGCGCCAGCAGCCAACAAACAGGGTACGAGCAGTACTTC. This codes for CASSQQTGYEQYF.

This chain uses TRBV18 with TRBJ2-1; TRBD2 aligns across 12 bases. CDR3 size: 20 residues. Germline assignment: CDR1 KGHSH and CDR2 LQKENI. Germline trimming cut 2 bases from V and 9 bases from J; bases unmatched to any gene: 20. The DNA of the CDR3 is TGTGCCAGCTCACCAGCCTACAACGCCGGGAGACTAGCGGGAGCAATTGAGCAGTTCTTC. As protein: CASSPAYNAGRLAGAIEQFF.